This passage covers 21 T cell receptor beta chains from one sample sequenced in a study of T cell repertoires in cytomegalovirus infection. Using its own MiXCR run on the reads, TCRdb lists one record per CDR3 protein. The table records about 55,000 distinct CDR3 sequences, 20% to 25% of them present only once. Antigens for these TCRs are unknown. The input for sequencing was CD8+ T cells from cultured PBMCs, taken from culture after CMV antigen stimulation. These receptors all come from a human donor in good health (CMV status not recorded). Some clones in this sample may be carry-over from other donors' samples.

There are a few counts of this clonotype. This chain uses TRBV11-2 with TRBJ2-1; 16 bases match TRBD2. The CDR3 covers 16 residues. The junction had 7 bases not matched to a gene; V was cut back by 5 bases and J by 9 bases. Germline V CDR1 and CDR2: SGHAT, FQNNGV. The CDR3 region has the DNA TGTGCCAGCAGCCTGGGACTAGCGGGGGGGCCTGGTGAGCAGTTCTTC. It translates to CASSLGLAGGPGEQFF.

The chain links TRBV7-6 to TRBJ2-1; 7 bases map to TRBD2. J was trimmed by 8 bases and V by 3 bases; bases with no gene match: 10. Per germline, CDR1 SGHVS and CDR2 FNYEAQ. This CDR3 contains 15 residues. CDR3 in amino acids: CASSFVREDDDEQFF. CDR3 coding DNA: TGTGCCAGCAGCTTCGTCCGGGAGGATGACGATGAGCAGTTCTTC. The entire variable domain, with the rest obtained from reference TRBV7-6 and TRBJ2-1, is as follows: GAGVSQSPRYKVTKRGQDVALRCDPISGHVSLYWYRQALGQGPEFLTYFNYEAQQDKSGLPNDRFSAERPEGSISTLTIQRTEQRDSAMYRCASSFVREDDDEQFFGPGTRLTVL.

In this sample, this clonotype turned up a few times. V usage is TRBV7-2 and J usage is TRBJ2-7; TRBD1 is a possible D gene (5 bases). The CDR3 is 15 amino acids. With 2 bases removed from V and 0 bases from J, the gap between germline ends came to 11 bases. Germline CDR1 and CDR2: SGHTA and FQGNSA. CDR3 DNA: TGTGCCAGCAGCTTAATACAGGCGAGCTCCTACGAGCAGTACTTC. This translates into CASSLIQASSYEQYF.

This clonotype was counted ten times or more. This chain uses TRBV10-3 with TRBJ2-7; possible D gene TRBD1, 6 bases. This CDR3 comprises 14 residues. The V end was cut by 4 bases, the J end by 0 bases, with 10 bases between. Germline V CDR1 and CDR2: ENHRY, SYGVKD. The CDR3 loop reads CAISAQGSSYEQYF. The CDR3, as DNA: TGTGCCATCAGTGCCCAGGGGTCCTCCTACGAGCAGTACTTC.

The chain is built from TRBV29-1 and TRBJ2-5; tentatively, D is TRBD2 (6 bases). Between the trimmed V and J ends, which lost 3 bases and 4 bases, there was a span of 12 bases. In germline, CDR1 is SQVTM, CDR2 ANQGSEA. The CDR3 has 13 residues. For the CDR3, the DNA is TGCAGCGTTGACAGGGACGGGGGAGAGACCCAGTACTTC. Translating it yields CSVDRDGGETQYF.

Regarding this clonotype: This may come from a read error, since a much larger clone is one base off. This chain joins TRBV6-2 or TRBV6-3 and TRBJ2-7; D possibly matches TRBD1 or TRBD2 (5 bases each). Trimming cost V 6 bases and J 3 bases, with 9 bases left between them. The length of the CDR3 is 12 residues. Germline CDR1 is MNHEY and CDR2 is SVGEGT. CDR3 bases: TGTGCCAGCAGCCAGGGAGTCTACGAGCAGTACTTC. It encodes CASSQGVYEQYF.

This clonotype occurred a few times. V is TRBV5-6 and J is TRBJ2-1; 7 bases fit TRBD2. The germline CDR1 and CDR2 sequences are SGHDT and YYEEEE. The CDR3 contains 18 residues. J was trimmed by 3 bases and V by 1 base; bases with no gene match: 13. CDR3 DNA: TGTGCCAGCAGCTTGAAAAGCGGGGACGACCAAATCTACAATGAGCAGTTCTTC. Translating gives CASSLKSGDDQIYNEQFF.

This sequence joins TRBV6-2 or TRBV6-3 and TRBJ2-7; D unclear. Trimming pared 4 bases from V and 0 bases from J, leaving 10 bases between. The CDR3 has 14 residues. Germline V lookup: CDR1 MNHEY, CDR2 SVGEGT. DNA of the CDR3: TGTGCCAGCAGTTCGGACGAATCCTCCTACGAGCAGTACTTC. This encodes CASSSDESSYEQYF.

This clonotype came up many times. CDR3 coding DNA: TGTGCCAGCAGCTTCGGACAGGGGGCCTACAATGAGCAGTTCTTC. Translating it yields CASSFGQGAYNEQFF. V gene TRBV7-8 combines with J gene TRBJ2-1, with 10 bases lining up with TRBD1. CDR1 and CDR2 from the germline V gene are SGHVS and FQNEAQ. The length of the CDR3 is 15 residues. J was trimmed by 2 bases and V by 3 bases; bases with no gene match: 1.

This clonotype was counted between two and nine times. The gene calls are TRBV7-9 and TRBJ1-2, with a possible D match to TRBD1 (5 bases). Trimming removed 2 bases from V and 2 bases from J, with 9 bases in between. The CDR3 contains 14 residues. CDR1 and CDR2 from the germline V gene are SEHNR and FQNEAQ (reference sequence). In DNA form, the CDR3 reads TGTGCCAGCAGCTTATCTAGGGACAACTATGGCTACACCTTC. This gives the protein CASSLSRDNYGYTF.

This rearrangement joins TRBV19 to TRBJ1-5, with D possibly being TRBD1 (6 bases). Germline CDR1 and CDR2: LNHDA and SQIVND (reference sequence). Trimming removed 10 bases at V and 0 bases at J, with 16 bases between. The CDR3 totals 15 residues. CDR3 DNA: TGTGCCACCCGAGGGGGAGATTATAGCAATCAGCCCCAGCATTTT. It translates to CATRGGDYSNQPQHF.

The gene calls are TRBV7-6 and TRBJ2-2, with 12 bases lining up with TRBD2. The V gene's germline CDR1 is SGHVS and CDR2 FNYEAQ. The V and J ends lost 5 bases and 8 bases, in that order; junction bases with no gene match: 6. The length of the CDR3 is 15 residues. The CDR3 loop is CASSPLAGGSGELFF. In nucleotides, the CDR3 is TGTGCCAGCAGCCCACTAGCGGGGGGATCAGGGGAGCTGTTTTTT.

The genes are TRBV12-3 or TRBV12-4 and TRBJ1-2; D might be TRBD1 (5 bases). The V gene lost 3 bases and the J gene lost 0 bases, with 11 bases spanning the gap. This CDR3 is 15 amino acids long. CDR3 in DNA: TGTGCCAGCAGTTTTGTGGGGGACCCTAACTATGGCTACACCTTC. It translates to CASSFVGDPNYGYTF.

This chain joins TRBV7-3 and TRBJ2-2; D unresolved. Trimming removed 5 bases from V and 6 bases from J, with 7 bases in between. From germline, CDR1 is SGHTA and CDR2 FQGTGA. CDR3 length: 12 amino acids. As DNA, the CDR3 is TGTGCCAGCAGCAACCCCGCCGGGGAGCTGTTTTTT. Translated: CASSNPAGELFF.

This sequence joins TRBV6-5 and TRBJ2-3, with D unclear. The germline V gene encodes CDR1 MNHEY and CDR2 SVGAGI. This CDR3 comprises 13 residues. Trimming took off 0 bases at V and 2 bases at J, with 3 bases between the two ends. Here the CDR3 reads CASSYSATDTQYF. The CDR3 coding sequence is TGTGCCAGCAGTTACTCGGCCACAGATACGCAGTATTTT.

This rearrangement joins TRBV20-1 to TRBJ1-1; TRBD1 is a possible D gene (5 bases). CDR1 DFQATT and CDR2 SNEGSKA come from the germline V gene (reference sequence). CDR3 length: 17 residues. V was shortened by 0 bases and J by 0 bases, with 17 bases between the two germline ends. The CDR3 reads CSARDLLWGDLNTEAFF. The CDR3 bases are TGCAGTGCTAGAGATCTCTTGTGGGGGGACTTGAACACTGAAGCTTTCTTT.

In its sample, this clonotype was seen a few times. V and J are TRBV11-3 and TRBJ2-7, with a tentative D call TRBD1 (6 bases). V was cut by 5 bases and J by 1 base, with 12 bases left in between. CDR3 length: 14 amino acids. Germline CDR1 SGHNT, CDR2 YENEEA. CDR3 sequence reads: CASSRDKRSYEQYF. In DNA, the CDR3 is TGTGCCAGCAGCCGGGACAAGCGTTCCTACGAGCAGTACTTC.

This clonotype qualifies as medium-sized (0.01 to 0.1%). The V and J genes are TRBV7-2 and TRBJ2-7, with D possibly matching TRBD1 (6 bases). The CDR3 covers 14 residues. V was trimmed by 5 bases and J by 4 bases, leaving 15 bases between them. Germline lookup yields CDR1 SGHTA and CDR2 FQGNSA. In DNA form, the CDR3 reads TGTGCCAGCAGCCAACACAGGGCTAGGTACGAGCAGTACTTC. Encoded protein: CASSQHRARYEQYF.

This clonotype turned up a few times. The gene calls are TRBV12-5 and TRBJ2-1; 12 nucleotides match TRBD2. The CDR3 extends over 17 amino acids. Germline assignment: CDR1 LGHNT and CDR2 FRNRAP. J lost 7 bases, V lost 0 bases, and 7 bases had no gene match. For the CDR3, the DNA is TGTGCTAGTGGTTTGGTCGCTAGCGGGGGGGCTGTAAATGAGCAGTTCTTC. It specifies CASGLVASGGAVNEQFF.

This chain joins TRBV7-2 and TRBJ2-7, with 7 bases matching TRBD1. From germline, CDR1 is SGHTA and CDR2 FQGNSA. The CDR3 is made up of 14 amino acids. The trim removed 5 bases at V and 5 bases at J, leaving 9 bases unmatched. CDR3 in amino acids: CASSPRTGKDEQYF. In DNA form, the CDR3 reads TGTGCCAGCAGCCCCCGGACAGGAAAGGACGAGCAGTACTTC.

In its sample, this clonotype was seen many times. The V call is TRBV7-7, the J call TRBJ2-5, with 9 bases that match TRBD1. Germline V gives CDR1 SSHAT, CDR2 FNYEAQ (reference sequence). CDR3 length: 15 amino acids. V was clipped by 1 base and J by 5 bases; unmatched bases: 5. The CDR3 region has the DNA TGTGCCAGCAGCTTAGACGGGACAGGGTGGGAGACCCAGTACTTC. Protein: CASSLDGTGWETQYF.